This TCR beta chain came from a study of blood T cell repertoires in COVID-19. Study overall: Sources were T cells, B-cell-depleted T cells, or PBMCs; the material itself was cDNA or gDNA.

This clone was seen a few times. Authors' analysis steps: Reference gene primer amplification gave nucleated cell count estimates. The repertoire was sequenced with immunoSEQ multiplex PCR; TCRdb's copy has only in-frame clones and lacks some. That table is the source of V, J and clone size, and D and trimming were worked out from the DNA. The sample has under 250,000 clones, over 70% seen once. V was trimmed by 5 bases and J by 2 bases, leaving 9 bases between them. CDR1 and CDR2 (germline): SEHNR, FQNEAQ (reference sequence). The CDR3 contains 13 residues. The sample was peripheral blood. The receptor was isolated from a man between 45 and 60 years old with active or convalescent COVID-19. V usage is TRBV7-9 and J usage is TRBJ1-1; D not resolved. In DNA form, the CDR3 reads TGTGCCAGCAGCCAACGACAAAACACTGAAGCTTTCTTT. It specifies CASSQRQNTEAFF.